Sequencing of this TCR beta chain was carried out in a study of vaccination and CD4 T cells after COVID-19. Germline V CDR1 and CDR2: SGHRS, YFSETQ. V was shortened by 9 bases and J by 0 bases, with 19 bases between the two germline ends. The CDR3 contains 15 residues. Cultured CD4+ T-cell DNA underwent Oncomine TCR Beta short-read sequencing. Genomic DNA was taken out of cultured CD4+ T cells by extraction. TCRdb re-called the PCR reads through MiXCR, storing one row per CDR3 protein. Among approximately 9,300 distinct CDR3 sequences listed, 34% were seen once. The treatment: roughly ten-day PBMC culture with coronavirus spike peptide pools or control peptides (ViraFEST assay). Ahead of the COVID-19 pandemic (2011-2018), the CD4+ T cells of the unexposed donor were collected. A word on this clonotype: Its antigen is as yet unknown.

Material for sequencing was CD4+ T cells from blood, cultured in vitro. This chain uses TRBV5-1 with TRBJ2-7; D might be TRBD1 or TRBD2, each matching 6 bases. This receptor was taken from a human donor in good health. This CDR3 is CANRDAGPSSYEQYF. Here the CDR3 DNA reads TGCGCCAACAGGGACGCGGGACCCAGCTCCTACGAGCAGTACTTC.